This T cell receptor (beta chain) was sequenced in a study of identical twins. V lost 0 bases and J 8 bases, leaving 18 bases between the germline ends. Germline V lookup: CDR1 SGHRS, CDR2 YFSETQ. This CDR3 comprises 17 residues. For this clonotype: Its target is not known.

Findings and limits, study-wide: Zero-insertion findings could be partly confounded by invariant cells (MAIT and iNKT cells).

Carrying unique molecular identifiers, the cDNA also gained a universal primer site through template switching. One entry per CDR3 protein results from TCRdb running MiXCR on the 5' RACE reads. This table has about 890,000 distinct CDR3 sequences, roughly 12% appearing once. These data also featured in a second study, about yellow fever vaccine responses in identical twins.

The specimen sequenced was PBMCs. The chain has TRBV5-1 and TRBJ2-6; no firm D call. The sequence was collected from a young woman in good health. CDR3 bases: TGCGCCAGCAGCTTGGTAACCAGGCAGCCGATCTCCAACGTCCTGACTTTC. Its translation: CASSLVTRQPISNVLTF. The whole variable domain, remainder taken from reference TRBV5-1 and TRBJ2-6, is KAGVTQTPRYLIKTRGQQVTLSCSPISGHRSVSWYQQTPGQGLQFLFEYFSETQRNKGNFPGRFSGRQFSNSRSEMNVSTLELGDSALYLCASSLVTRQPISNVLTFGAGSRLTVL.